The clone carrying this T cell receptor beta chain was counted a few times. TCRdb analysed the RACE reads with MiXCR anew, one entry per CDR3 protein. The sample shows approximately 92,000 distinct CDR3 sequences, 11% of them seen only once. The time point is: patch test 2, 6 weeks after DPC sensitization. As for treatment: therapeutic diphenylcyclopropenone sensitization with weekly scalp DPC. Suited to DPC and affected by alopecia, the donors ranged from 18 to 70 years old. Trimming removed 4 bases from V and 0 bases from J, with 9 bases in between. The CDR3 is 14 amino acids. The data stem from a study of human T cells and chemical hapten exposure.

The sample was whole blood, taken in connection with sensitization to the hapten diphenylcyclopropenone (DPC). The J gene is TRBJ1-1, the V gene TRBV12-3 or TRBV12-4; tentatively, D is TRBD1 (6 bases). The sequence derives from a woman aged 35 to 49 with alopecia areata. Some clones in this sample may be carry-over from other donors' samples. CDR3 in amino acids: CASSSTGMNTEAFF. Written as DNA, the CDR3 is TGTGCCAGCAGTTCAACAGGGATGAACACTGAAGCTTTCTTT.